One and the same sample provided the 13 T cell receptor beta chains below, sequenced in a study of metastatic and nonmetastatic thyroid tumors. Every patient was untreated before thyroid surgery. TCRdb re-clonotyped the PCR reads via MiXCR. The table has approximately 35,000 clones, around 33% seen once; the top ten hold roughly 15%. The sequencing sample was made of tumor tissue. These receptors were obtained from a female donor with papillary thyroid cancer or a benign thyroid nodule (not recorded which). Some clones in this sample may be carry-over from other donors' samples.

Concerning this clone: One end of the junction does not line up with germline, which may come from a read error. This chain uses TRBV7-8 with TRBJ1-5; a weak D match, TRBD1 (6 bases). CDR1 and CDR2 (germline): SGHVS, FQNEAQ. CDR3 size: 15 residues. In DNA, the CDR3 is TGTGCCAGCAGCGCGGACAGCTTTGTCAATCATCCCCAGCATTTT. Amino acids: CASSADSFVNHPQHF.

The V and J genes are TRBV11-2 and TRBJ2-7; no clear D gene. Looked up from germline, CDR1 is SGHAT and CDR2 is FQNNGV. V was trimmed by 0 bases and J by 1 base, leaving 19 bases between them. The CDR3 spans 18 residues. The CDR3 here is CASSLDVSNADPSYEQYF. CDR3 DNA sequence: TGTGCCAGCAGCTTAGATGTAAGCAACGCAGATCCATCCTACGAGCAGTACTTC.

The V and J genes are TRBV20-1 and TRBJ2-3; 8 nucleotides align to TRBD2. The CDR3 is made up of 13 amino acids. The germline CDR1 and CDR2 sequences are DFQATT and SNEGSKA (reference sequence). The J segment lost 6 bases and the V segment lost 4 bases, leaving 6 bases of the junction unmatched. The CDR3 protein is CSANPGGPDTQYF. CDR3 coding DNA: TGCAGTGCTAACCCGGGAGGGCCGGATACGCAGTATTTT.

V gene TRBV20-1 combines with J gene TRBJ2-3; 12 bases match TRBD2. The CDR3 sequence is 15 residues long. Germline V gives CDR1 DFQATT, CDR2 SNEGSKA (reference sequence). Trimming removed 3 bases from V and 2 bases from J; junction bases left unmatched: 3. This CDR3 is CSARGTSGFTDTQYF. In nucleotides, the CDR3 is TGCAGTGCTAGGGGGACTAGCGGGTTCACAGATACGCAGTATTTT.

The chain employs TRBV7-9 and TRBJ2-4; TRBD1 aligns across 7 bases. The ends lost 4 bases at V and 0 bases at J; junction bases unmatched: 3. Germline V CDR1 and CDR2: SEHNR, FQNEAQ (reference sequence). CDR3 size: 15 residues. In DNA form, the CDR3 reads TGTGCCAGCAGCTCGACAGGGATAGCCAAAAACATTCAGTACTTC. Translating gives CASSSTGIAKNIQYF.

This clone was detected a few times. V gene TRBV6-1 combines with J gene TRBJ1-2; possible D gene TRBD1, 5 bases. V dropped 1 base and J dropped 4 bases, with 13 bases sitting between them. The CDR3 loop spans 15 amino acids. CDR1 MNHNS and CDR2 SASEGT come from the germline V gene. CDR3 in DNA: TGTGCCAGCAGTGAAGTTTCAAAGGGGATCTATGGCTACACCTTC. Its translation: CASSEVSKGIYGYTF.

This clone was observed at least ten times. This chain connects TRBV27 to TRBJ2-7, with 7 bases fitting TRBD2. Germline values: CDR1 MNHEY, CDR2 SMNVEV (reference sequence). V was clipped by 8 bases and J by 3 bases; unmatched bases: 7. The CDR3 consists of 13 residues. CDR3 loop: CASYGGGDYEQYF. The DNA for the CDR3 is TGTGCCAGCTATGGTGGGGGGGACTACGAGCAGTACTTC.

DNA for the CDR3: TGCAGTGCTGATAAGGGGAATACCGGGGAGCTGTTTTTT. Translated, it gives CSADKGNTGELFF. The J gene is TRBJ2-2, the V gene TRBV20-1; D is perhaps TRBD1 (5 bases). The CDR3 sequence is 13 residues long. The V end lost 5 bases, the J end lost 5 bases, and 12 bases lay between the germline ends. Germline CDR1 is DFQATT and CDR2 is SNEGSKA (reference sequence).

This clone occurred a few times. The CDR3 loop reads CASSIDREGTEAFF. CDR3 nucleotides: TGTGCCAGCAGCATAGACAGGGAAGGGACTGAAGCTTTCTTT. The gene calls are TRBV28 and TRBJ1-1; 7 nucleotides line up with TRBD1. The CDR3 sequence is 14 residues long. Germline CDR1 MDHEN, CDR2 SYDVKM. V shed 6 bases, J shed 5 bases, and the junction held 9 bases outside the gene matches. Combining the CDR3 with reference TRBV28 and TRBJ1-1 gives the whole variable domain DVKVTQSSRYLVKRTGEKVFLECVQDMDHENMFWYRQDPGLGLRLIYFSYDVKMKEKGDIPEGYSVSREKKERFSLILESASTNQTSMYLCASSIDREGTEAFFGQGTRLTVV.

This clone was seen more than once but under ten times. The chain recombines TRBV24-1 with TRBJ1-2; TRBD1 might be the D (5 bases). This CDR3 contains 13 residues. V shed 7 bases and J shed 4 bases, with 12 bases lying between them. Germline V gene data show CDR1 as KGHDR and CDR2 as SFDVKD. The CDR3 spells CATSGTDSYGYTF. CDR3 DNA: TGTGCCACCAGCGGGACGGACTCCTATGGCTACACCTTC.

This clone has at least ten counts. The V call is TRBV2, the J call TRBJ2-7, with D uncertain. Germline V gives CDR1 SNHLY, CDR2 FYNNEI. Trimming pared 8 bases from V and 3 bases from J, leaving 11 bases between. The CDR3 has 12 residues. CDR3 residues: CASARAHYEQYF. CDR3 DNA sequence: TGTGCCAGCGCCCGAGCTCACTACGAGCAGTACTTC.

The chain uses TRBV28 and TRBJ1-5; no definite D call. The CDR3 has 14 residues. Germline CDR1 MDHEN, CDR2 SYDVKM. Trimming left V 6 bases short and J 5 bases short, with 14 bases between. CDR3 nucleotide sequence: TGTGCCAGCAGCCAAGGAAGGTCCCATCAGCCCCAGCATTTT. Translated: CASSQGRSHQPQHF.

The V and J genes are TRBV5-1 and TRBJ1-1; D not certain. V was cut by 0 bases and J by 2 bases, with 17 bases left in between. The CDR3 totals 17 residues. In germline, CDR1 is SGHRS, CDR2 YFSETQ. CDR3: CASSLAGGEVSNTEAFF. The CDR3 DNA reads TGCGCCAGCAGCTTGGCCGGCGGAGAGGTGTCTAACACTGAAGCTTTCTTT.